Each of the 14 T cell receptor beta chains below was sequenced from the same sample in a study of blood T cell repertoires in COVID-19. The table came from immunoSEQ multiplex PCR; TCRdb's copy has only in-frame clones and leaves some out. This table holds about 68,000 clones, just under 80% found once. The sequencing sample was made of peripheral blood. Receptor source: a woman between 55 and 75 years old with acute or convalescent COVID-19.

This chain joins TRBV13 and TRBJ2-7, with 8 bases aligning to TRBD2. V trimming: 4 bases; J trimming: 2 bases; junction bases outside the gene matches: 10. Germline values: CDR1 PRHDT, CDR2 FYEKMQ (reference sequence). The CDR3 runs to 16 residues. CDR3: CASSSGGGAGAYEQYF. The CDR3 nucleotides read TGTGCCAGCAGCTCTGGTGGAGGAGCGGGGGCCTACGAGCAGTACTTC.

The gene calls are TRBV11-2 and TRBJ2-5; tentative D call: TRBD2 (6 bases). The CDR3 contains 16 residues. Trimming pared 0 bases from V and 5 bases from J, leaving 16 bases between. The germline CDR1 and CDR2 sequences are SGHAT and FQNNGV. The CDR3 sequence: CASSLDPTGVGETQYF. The DNA of the CDR3 is TGTGCCAGCAGCTTAGATCCAACGGGGGTTGGGGAGACCCAGTACTTC.

This rearrangement joins TRBV7-2 to TRBJ1-5; D call uncertain. The V end lost 1 base, the J end lost 0 bases, and 7 bases lay between the germline ends. The CDR3 consists of 15 residues. Germline V gene sequence: CDR1 SGHTA, CDR2 FQGNSA. The CDR3 protein is CASSLGPYSNQPQHF. CDR3 sequence (DNA): TGTGCCAGCAGCTTAGGGCCTTATAGCAATCAGCCCCAGCATTTT.

V gene TRBV6-5 combines with J gene TRBJ2-7, with TRBD1 matching over 7 bases. The germline V gene encodes CDR1 MNHEY and CDR2 SVGAGI. V shed 6 bases, J shed 6 bases, and the junction held 14 bases outside the gene matches. The CDR3 runs to 15 residues. CDR3 loop: CASSGITGEGGEQYF. CDR3 coding DNA: TGTGCCAGCAGCGGGATCACAGGGGAAGGGGGCGAGCAGTACTTC.

The chain uses TRBV24-1 and TRBJ2-5, with TRBD1 matching over 11 bases. V trimming: 2 bases; J trimming: 5 bases; junction bases outside the gene matches: 6. This CDR3 spans 16 amino acids. In germline, CDR1 is KGHDR, CDR2 SFDVKD. DNA of the CDR3: TGTGCCACCAGTGATTGGGGGACAGGGGGTTGCGAGACCCAGTACTTC. Amino acids: CATSDWGTGGCETQYF.

The gene calls are TRBV28 and TRBJ1-1, with TRBD1 matching 8 bases. V lost 10 bases to trimming and J lost 0 bases; unmatched junction nucleotides: 4. Germline V gives CDR1 MDHEN, CDR2 SYDVKM. The CDR3 consists of 13 residues. CDR3 coding DNA: TGTGCCATTACAGGGGGATTGAACACTGAAGCTTTCTTT. It specifies CAITGGLNTEAFF.

V gene TRBV9 combines with J gene TRBJ1-6; 8 bases align to TRBD1. The CDR3 contains 17 residues. V dropped 1 base and J dropped 7; count of bases not matched to a gene: 10. Germline CDR1 reads SGDLS; CDR2 reads YYNGEE. The CDR3 loop is CASSVTPAGGQNSPLHF. The CDR3 DNA reads as TGTGCCAGCAGCGTAACCCCGGCAGGGGGCCAAAATTCACCCCTCCACTTT.

V gene TRBV12-3 or TRBV12-4 combines with J gene TRBJ2-7; D gene uncertain. This CDR3 has 11 residues. V lost 8 bases, J lost 7 bases, and 12 bases lay in between. CDR3 coding DNA: TGTGCCAGCGCTTCCCTACAGGAGCAGTACTTC. It translates to CASASLQEQYF.

This clone has just a few counts. The chain joins TRBV19 to TRBJ2-1; 10 positions match TRBD2. Germline V gives CDR1 LNHDA, CDR2 SQIVND (reference sequence). With V trimmed by 3 bases and J by 4 bases, 3 bases remained unmatched. The CDR3 is made up of 15 amino acids. The CDR3 reads CASSITSGAYNEQFF. CDR3 coding DNA: TGTGCCAGTAGTATTACTAGCGGGGCTTACAATGAGCAGTTCTTC.

Only one count was recorded for this clone. V usage is TRBV4-2 and J usage is TRBJ2-2; no clear D gene. Trimming removed 1 base at V and 1 base at J, with 7 bases between. CDR1 is LGHNA and CDR2 is YNFKEQ in the germline V gene. This CDR3 region has 15 residues. In nucleotides, the CDR3 is TGTGCCAGCAGCCAAGCGTCGAGGAACACCGGGGAGCTGTTTTTT. Translation gives CASSQASRNTGELFF.

The chain has TRBV15 and TRBJ2-7; 7 bases line up with TRBD1. This CDR3 is 14 amino acids long. Germline V gene lookup returns CDR1 LNHNV and CDR2 YYDKDF (reference sequence). Losses at the gene ends were 5 bases for V and 2 bases for J; bases not matched to a gene: 6. The CDR3 spells CATSLSRGTYEQYF. CDR3 coding DNA: TGTGCCACCAGCCTGAGCAGGGGGACCTACGAGCAGTACTTC.

This chain uses TRBV6-5 with TRBJ2-7; D may be TRBD2 (6 bases). Looked up from germline, CDR1 is MNHEY and CDR2 is SVGAGI. CDR3 size: 13 residues. V lost 7 bases to trimming and J lost 3 bases, with 13 bases between them. The CDR3 sequence: CASKGPGDYEQYF. The CDR3 DNA follows: TGTGCCAGCAAGGGCCCGGGGGACTACGAGCAGTACTTC.

This clone was seen a handful of times. In nucleotides, the CDR3 is TGTGCCAGCAGCTCCCGGGCCCTACAACAGGCAGCTTTCTTT. Its protein product is CASSSRALQQAAFF. The rearrangement joins TRBV3-1 (or the pseudogene TRBV3-2) to TRBJ1-1; maybe TRBD1 (5 bases). CDR3 length: 14 amino acids. In germline, CDR1 is LGHDT, CDR2 YNNKEL (reference sequence). V lost 5 bases and J lost 10, with 20 bases in between.

V usage is TRBV19 and J usage is TRBJ1-4; D call uncertain. Trimming shortened V by 4 bases and J by 2 bases, and 11 bases separated the two germline ends. The length of the CDR3 is 15 residues. Germline assignment: CDR1 LNHDA and CDR2 SQIVND (reference sequence). The CDR3 nucleotides read TGTGCCAGTAGTAGGAATAGCGGGACTAATGAAAAACTGTTTTTT. Amino acids: CASSRNSGTNEKLFF. Full variable domain (rest looked up from reference TRBV19 and TRBJ1-4): DGGITQSPKYLFRKEGQNVTLSCEQNLNHDAMYWYRQDPGQGLRLIYYSQIVNDFQKGDIAEGYSVSREKKESFPLTVTSAQKNPTAFYLCASSRNSGTNEKLFFGSGTQLSVL.